This TCR beta chain appears in the sequencing data of a study of CD8+ T cells in alopecia areata. Isolated RNA was reverse transcribed into cDNA used as the sequencing template. TCRdb's table, derived via immunoSEQ multiplex PCR, lists solely in-frame clones and lacks some. The data show 90,000 to 100,000 clones, roughly two fifths seen once. In germline, CDR1 is GTSNPN, CDR2 SVGIG (reference sequence). Between the trimmed V and J ends, which lost 3 bases and 1 base, there was a span of 9 bases. This CDR3 contains 13 residues. The receptor comes from a human donor with alopecia areata. The J gene is TRBJ1-1, the V gene TRBV30, with D uncertain. The sequenced sample was CD4+ T cells sorted from blood. The CDR3 region has the DNA TGTGCCTGGAGCGAGGCCGAGAACACTGAAGCTTTCTTT. Its translation: CAWSEAENTEAFF.